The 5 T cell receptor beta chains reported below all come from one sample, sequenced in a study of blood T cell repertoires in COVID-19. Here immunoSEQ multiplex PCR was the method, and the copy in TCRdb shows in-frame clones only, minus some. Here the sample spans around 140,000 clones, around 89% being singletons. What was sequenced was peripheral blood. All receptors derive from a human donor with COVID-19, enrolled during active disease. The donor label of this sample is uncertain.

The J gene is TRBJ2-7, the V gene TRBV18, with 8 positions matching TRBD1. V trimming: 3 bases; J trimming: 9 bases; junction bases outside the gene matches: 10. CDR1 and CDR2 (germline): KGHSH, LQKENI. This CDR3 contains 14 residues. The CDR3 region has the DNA TGTGCCAGCTCACCGGACAGGGCCGGGTTAGCGCAGTACTTC. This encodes CASSPDRAGLAQYF. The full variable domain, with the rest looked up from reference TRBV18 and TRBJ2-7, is NAGVMQNPRHLVRRRGQEARLRCSPMKGHSHVYWYRQLPEEGLKFMVYLQKENIIDESGMPKERFSAEFPKEGPSILRIQQVVRGDSAAYFCASSPDRAGLAQYFGPGTRLTVT.

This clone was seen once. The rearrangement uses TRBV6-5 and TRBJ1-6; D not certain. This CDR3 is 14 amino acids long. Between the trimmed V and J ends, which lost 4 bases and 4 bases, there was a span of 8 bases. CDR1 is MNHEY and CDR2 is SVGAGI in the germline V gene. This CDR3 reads CASSSSQYNSPLHF. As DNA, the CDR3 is TGTGCCAGCAGTTCCTCCCAGTATAATTCACCCCTCCACTTT.

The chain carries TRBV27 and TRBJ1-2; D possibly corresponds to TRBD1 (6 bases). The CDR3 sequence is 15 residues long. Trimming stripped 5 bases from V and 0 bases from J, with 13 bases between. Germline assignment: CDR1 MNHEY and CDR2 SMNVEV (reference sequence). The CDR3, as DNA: TGTGCCAGCAGTGGGGGCGAACTATCTAACTATGGCTACACCTTC. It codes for CASSGGELSNYGYTF.

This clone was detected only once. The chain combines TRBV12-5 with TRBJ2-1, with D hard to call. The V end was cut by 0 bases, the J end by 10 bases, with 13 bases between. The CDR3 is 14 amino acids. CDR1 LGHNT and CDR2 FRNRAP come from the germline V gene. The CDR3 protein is CASGLVTDSSEQFF. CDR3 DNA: TGTGCTAGTGGTTTGGTAACGGATAGCTCCGAGCAGTTCTTC. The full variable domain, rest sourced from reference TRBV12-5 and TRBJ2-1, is DARVTQTPRHKVTEMGQEVTMRCQPILGHNTVFWYRQTMMQGLELLAYFRNRAPLDDSGMPKDRFSAEMPDATLATLKIQPSEPRDSAVYFCASGLVTDSSEQFFGPGTRLTVL.

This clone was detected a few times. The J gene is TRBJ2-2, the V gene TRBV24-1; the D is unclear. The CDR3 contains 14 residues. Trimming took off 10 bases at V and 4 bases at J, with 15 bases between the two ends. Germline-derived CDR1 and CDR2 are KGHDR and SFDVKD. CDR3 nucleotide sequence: TGTGCCACTGGGCAAAGGTTGTCCACCGGGGAGCTGTTTTTT. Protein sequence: CATGQRLSTGELFF.